This is a list of T cell receptor beta chains from one sample in a study of blood T cells in healthy people across ages. TCRdb processed the 5' RACE reads anew with MiXCR; each CDR3 protein has one entry. The sample carries 750,000 to 950,000 distinct CDR3 sequences, about 53% recorded once. Sample: blood. These receptors came from a man older than 75 in good health. CDR3s include the opening cysteine and the closing phenylalanine or tryptophan. D genes are given only for firm matches. Clone sizes are given selectively: once, few, many, or a class where the clone is expanded.

cdr3_length	v_call	clone_size	j_call	d_call	cdr3_nt	cdr3_aa
12	TRBV18	once	TRBJ2-7	-	TGTGCCAGCGCACCGTCCGGGGACGAGCAGTACTTC	CASAPSGDEQYF
13	TRBV19	-	TRBJ2-7	-	TGTGCCAGTAGTATTACAGTGAGCTACGAGCAGTACTTC	CASSITVSYEQYF
12	TRBV6-5	-	TRBJ2-5	-	TGTACCAGCAGTTACTTTGGAGAGACCCAGTACTTC	CTSSYFGETQYF
13	TRBV2	-	TRBJ2-7	-	TGTGCCAGCGGGAGACAGAGCTCCTACGAGCAGTACTTC	CASGRQSSYEQYF
15	TRBV29-1	-	TRBJ2-1	TRBD2	TGCAGCGCCGCAACGCGAGCGGGATCCTACAATGAGCAGTTCTTC	CSAATRAGSYNEQFF
14	TRBV9	few	TRBJ2-1	TRBD2	TGTGCCAGCACTTGGACTAGCGTATACAATGAGCAGTTCTTC	CASTWTSVYNEQFF
14	TRBV4-1	-	TRBJ2-5	-	TGCGCCAGCAGCCAAGATGGGACCCTAGAGACCCAGTACTTC	CASSQDGTLETQYF
14	TRBV3-1	-	TRBJ2-7	-	TGTGCCAGCAGCCGCCGTCGACAACCCTACGAGCAGTACTTC	CASSRRRQPYEQYF
16	TRBV5-1	-	TRBJ2-2	TRBD2	TGCGCCAGCAGCTTGGCGGCGAGCGGGAGTTCCGGGGAGCTGTTTTTT	CASSLAASGSSGELFF
12	TRBV5-5	-	TRBJ2-1	-	TGTGCCAGCAGCCACCAGGGAAATGAGCAGTTCTTC	CASSHQGNEQFF
17	TRBV4-2	few	TRBJ1-2	-	TGTGCCAGCAGCCAAGATAGAGGAGCAGACAGAAACTATGGCTACACCTTC	CASSQDRGADRNYGYTF
14	TRBV15	few	TRBJ2-7	-	TGTGCCACCAGCAGAGCCGGGGTCGGTTACGAGCAGTACTTC	CATSRAGVGYEQYF
15	TRBV11-2	-	TRBJ2-7	-	TGTGCCAGCAGCTTCCCAGATAAGCCGTCCTACGAGCAGTACTTC	CASSFPDKPSYEQYF
16	TRBV28	few	TRBJ2-1	TRBD2	TGTGCCAGCAGCCTCTTTGCCAGCGGGAGAAGAGATGAGCAGTTCTTC	CASSLFASGRRDEQFF
13	TRBV12-3/TRBV12-4	-	TRBJ1-1	-	TGTGCCAGTCTGCCGGAACGGCTCACTGAAGCTTTCTTT	CASLPERLTEAFF
16	TRBV6-1	-	TRBJ1-2	-	TGTGCCAGCAGTGGCCGAGGGGACGGGGGTAGCTATGGCTACACCTTC	CASSGRGDGGSYGYTF
14	TRBV6-6	few	TRBJ2-7	TRBD2	TGTGCCAGCACCCCGCGGGAGCGGGGAAACGAGCAGTACTTC	CASTPRERGNEQYF
14	TRBV5-1	-	TRBJ2-3	TRBD1	TGCGCCAGCAGCAGGACAGGGAGCGGAGATACGCAGTATTTT	CASSRTGSGDTQYF
12	TRBV7-2	few	TRBJ2-7	-	TGTGCCAGCAGCCTAAGAGGGGCCGAGCAGTACTTC	CASSLRGAEQYF
15	TRBV4-1	-	TRBJ2-7	TRBD1	TGCGCCAGCAGCCAAGGCCGACAGGGAAGCTACGAGCAGTACTTC	CASSQGRQGSYEQYF
19	TRBV7-3	few	TRBJ2-4	-	TGTGCCAGCAGCCCACTTAACTGGGGGCGGAGGACATCAAAAAACATTCAGTACTTC	CASSPLNWGRRTSKNIQYF
15	TRBV28	-	TRBJ2-1	-	TGTGCCAGCAGTCAGACGGGTAGCTCCTACAATGAGCAGTTCTTC	CASSQTGSSYNEQFF
16	TRBV28	many	TRBJ2-1	TRBD2	TGTGCCAGCAGTTTAGAGAGCGGGAGGGCATACAATGAGCAGTTCTTC	CASSLESGRAYNEQFF
19	TRBV27	-	TRBJ1-2	TRBD1	TGTGCCAGCAGTTTATCCACCACTTTTGGGACAGGAGCTTTCTATGGCTACACCTTC	CASSLSTTFGTGAFYGYTF
14	TRBV29-1	few	TRBJ2-1	TRBD2	TGCAGCGTTGGCGGGGGTGGCTCCTACAATGAGCAGTTCTTC	CSVGGGGSYNEQFF
12	TRBV24-1	-	TRBJ2-5	-	TGTGCCACCAGTGGAGGTCAAGAGACCCAGTACTTC	CATSGGQETQYF
14	TRBV7-2	few	TRBJ2-7	-	TGTGCCAGCAGCTTAGGCGGGTTGTACTACGAGCAGTACTTC	CASSLGGLYYEQYF
14	TRBV4-2	-	TRBJ2-4	-	TGTGCCAGCAGCCCAGGAGGACAGACAAACATTCAGTACTTC	CASSPGGQTNIQYF
16	TRBV7-9	-	TRBJ2-7	TRBD2	TGTGCCAGCAGCTCACTAGCGGGCCGAGCCACCTACGAGCAGTACTTC	CASSSLAGRATYEQYF
20	TRBV7-3	-	TRBJ2-3	TRBD2	TGTGCCAGCAGCTCCTCCGCCGGGACTAGCGGGAGGGCCAAAGCAGATACGCAGTATTTT	CASSSSAGTSGRAKADTQYF
13	TRBV20-1	-	TRBJ1-2	-	TGCAGTGCAAGACAGGTGGAAAACTATGGCTACACCTTC	CSARQVENYGYTF
15	TRBV10-3	-	TRBJ2-5	-	TGTGCCATCAGTGAGCCGGCCTCTATCGGGGAGACCCAGTACTTC	CAISEPASIGETQYF
12	TRBV3-1	-	TRBJ2-1	TRBD2	TGTGCCAGCAGCTCAGCGGGGGATGAGCAGTTCTTC	CASSSAGDEQFF
13	TRBV12-3/TRBV12-4	few	TRBJ2-1	TRBD2	TGTGCCAGCAGGCGGACTAGCGGCAATGAGCAGTTCTTC	CASRRTSGNEQFF
16	TRBV3-1	-	TRBJ1-2	-	TGTGCCAGCAGCCAAGCCCGGAGGGGATATGGCCATGGCTACACCTTC	CASSQARRGYGHGYTF
15	TRBV6-5	-	TRBJ2-5	TRBD1	TGTGCCAGCAGCCTGACAGGGAACCCCTATGGGACCCAGTACTTC	CASSLTGNPYGTQYF
14	TRBV6-6	-	TRBJ2-3	-	TGTGCCAGCAGTTACGGTATCGAGCACAGATACGCGTATTTT	CASSYGIEHRYAYF
16	TRBV18	once	TRBJ2-5	TRBD2	TGTGCCAGCTCGGAACTAGCGGGAGGGCTACAAGAGACCCAGTACTTC	CASSELAGGLQETQYF
14	TRBV5-1	-	TRBJ2-7	-	TGCGCCAGCAGCTTGGCCGCGATCTCCTACGAGCAGTACTTC	CASSLAAISYEQYF
16	TRBV4-1	-	TRBJ1-6	-	TGCGCCAGCAGCCAAATCGAAGGGGCAGGTAATTCACCCCTCCACTTT	CASSQIEGAGNSPLHF
14	TRBV29-1	-	TRBJ2-3	TRBD1	TGCAGCGTTGAACGGGGACAGGGGACAGATACGCAGTATTTT	CSVERGQGTDTQYF
14	TRBV3-1	-	TRBJ2-1	TRBD2	TGTGCCAGCAGCCAAGGCCTAGCGGGCCTGCGGGAGTTCTTC	CASSQGLAGLREFF
16	TRBV20-1	few	TRBJ2-7	TRBD2	TGCAGTGCCCTACTAGCGCAGCGGGACCCGTCGTCCGAGCAGTACTTC	CSALLAQRDPSSEQYF
15	TRBV9	-	TRBJ2-1	TRBD2	TGTGCCAGCAGCGTAGCTAGCGGGGTGCTAGGGGAGCAGTTCTTC	CASSVASGVLGEQFF
16	TRBV9	-	TRBJ2-5	TRBD2	TGTGCCAGCAGCGTAGAGGGCGGGAGGGCCGATGAGACCCAGTACTTC	CASSVEGGRADETQYF
12	TRBV12-3/TRBV12-4	-	TRBJ1-5	-	TGTGCCAGCAGTTCAGCCGGTCAGCCCCAGCATTTT	CASSSAGQPQHF
14	TRBV20-1	few	TRBJ2-7	-	TGCAGTGCTAGGGTGAACCGTATTACCTACGAGCAGTACTTC	CSARVNRITYEQYF
13	TRBV20-1	few	TRBJ1-2	-	TGCAGTGCTAGGGGTCACCCGAACTATGGCTACACCTTC	CSARGHPNYGYTF
15	TRBV12-3/TRBV12-4	few	TRBJ2-7	TRBD2	TGTGCCAGCAGTTTGATGACTAGCGGGGGCGACGAGCAGTACTTC	CASSLMTSGGDEQYF
15	TRBV6-2/TRBV6-3	-	TRBJ1-5	-	TGTGCCAGCGACACAGCGTTGGGAGATAACCAGCCCCAGCATTTT	CASDTALGDNQPQHF
17	TRBV5-1	once	TRBJ1-2	TRBD1	TGCGCCAGCAGCTTGGAAACCGGGACAGGGCCTAACTATGGCTACACCTTC	CASSLETGTGPNYGYTF
18	TRBV6-5	-	TRBJ1-4	-	TGTGCCAGCAGTTACTCGAAGGGCACGACTCGAGGGAATGAAAAACTGTTTTTT	CASSYSKGTTRGNEKLFF
14	TRBV18	-	TRBJ2-7	-	TGTGCCAGCTCACCAAATAGTGGACGCTACGAGCAGTACTTC	CASSPNSGRYEQYF
17	TRBV6-2/TRBV6-3	-	TRBJ2-4	-	TGTGCCAGCAGTTACCCCGGAGGGGGGAGCTTCAAAAACATTCAGTACTTC	CASSYPGGGSFKNIQYF
15	TRBV5-1	-	TRBJ1-4	-	TGCGCCAGCAGCTTGTCGGGGGGGACTAATGAAAAACTGGTTTTT	CASSLSGGTNEKLVF
13	TRBV20-1	-	TRBJ2-1	TRBD2	TGCAGTGCTAGGTCGGGGGGGTACAATGAGCAGTTCTTC	CSARSGGYNEQFF
16	TRBV5-1	few	TRBJ1-1	TRBD1	TGCGCCAGCAGCTTGGGGGCAGGGGGCGCCGAAACTGAAGCTTTCTTT	CASSLGAGGAETEAFF
14	TRBV6-5	-	TRBJ2-5	-	TGTGCCAGCAGGCAACAGGGAAATGGTGAGACCCAGTACTTC	CASRQQGNGETQYF
16	TRBV28	-	TRBJ2-7	-	TGTGCCAGCAGTTTAAAATTCCAAGGGAGGCCCTACGAGCAGTACTTC	CASSLKFQGRPYEQYF